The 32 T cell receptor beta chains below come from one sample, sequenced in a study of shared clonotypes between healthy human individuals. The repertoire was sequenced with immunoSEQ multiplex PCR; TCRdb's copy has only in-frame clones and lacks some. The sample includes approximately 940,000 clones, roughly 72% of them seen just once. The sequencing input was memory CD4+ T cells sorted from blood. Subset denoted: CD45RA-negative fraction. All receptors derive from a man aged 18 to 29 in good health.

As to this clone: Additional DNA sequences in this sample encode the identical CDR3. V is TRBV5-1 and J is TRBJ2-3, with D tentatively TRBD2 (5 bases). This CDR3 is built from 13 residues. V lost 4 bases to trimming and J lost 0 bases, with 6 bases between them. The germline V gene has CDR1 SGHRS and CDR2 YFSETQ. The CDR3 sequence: CASSPGSTDTQYF. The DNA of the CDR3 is TGCGCCAGCAGCCCGGGGAGCACAGATACGCAGTATTTT.

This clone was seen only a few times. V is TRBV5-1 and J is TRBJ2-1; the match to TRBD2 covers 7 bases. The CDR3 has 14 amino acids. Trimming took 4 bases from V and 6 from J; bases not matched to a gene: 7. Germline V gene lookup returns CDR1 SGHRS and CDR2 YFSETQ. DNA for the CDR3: TGCGCCAGCAGCCTAGGACTAGTAACCAATGAGCAGTTCTTC. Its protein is CASSLGLVTNEQFF.

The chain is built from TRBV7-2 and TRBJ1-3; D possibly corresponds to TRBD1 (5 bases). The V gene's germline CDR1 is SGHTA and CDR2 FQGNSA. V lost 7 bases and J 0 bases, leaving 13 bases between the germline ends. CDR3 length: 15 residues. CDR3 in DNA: TGTGCCAGCACCCGGTTCAGGGCCTCTGGAAACACCATATATTTT. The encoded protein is CASTRFRASGNTIYF.

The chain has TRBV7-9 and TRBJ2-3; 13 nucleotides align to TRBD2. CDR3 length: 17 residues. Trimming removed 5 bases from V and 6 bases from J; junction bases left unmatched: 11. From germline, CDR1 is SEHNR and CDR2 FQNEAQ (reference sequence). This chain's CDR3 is CASSPRTSGRPGDTQYF. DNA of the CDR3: TGTGCCAGCAGCCCCAGGACTAGCGGGAGACCTGGTGATACGCAGTATTTT.

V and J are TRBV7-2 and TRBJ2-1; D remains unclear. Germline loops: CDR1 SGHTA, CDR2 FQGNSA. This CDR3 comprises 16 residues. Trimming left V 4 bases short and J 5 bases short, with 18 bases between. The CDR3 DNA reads TGTGCCAGCAGCTACGTAGGGCCCCTTTCCCACAATGAGCAGTTCTTC. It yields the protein CASSYVGPLSHNEQFF.

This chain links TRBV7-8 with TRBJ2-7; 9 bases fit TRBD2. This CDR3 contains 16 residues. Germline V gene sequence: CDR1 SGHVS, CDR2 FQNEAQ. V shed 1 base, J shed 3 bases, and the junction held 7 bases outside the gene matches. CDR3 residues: CASSLGLAGSYYEQYF. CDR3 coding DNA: TGTGCCAGCAGCTTAGGTCTAGCGGGGTCCTACTACGAGCAGTACTTC. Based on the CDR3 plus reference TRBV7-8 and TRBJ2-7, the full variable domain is GAGVSQSPRYKVAKRGQDVALRCDPISGHVSLFWYQQALGQGPEFLTYFQNEAQLDKSGLPSDRFFAERPEGSVSTLKIQRTQQEDSAVYLCASSLGLAGSYYEQYFGPGTRLTVT.

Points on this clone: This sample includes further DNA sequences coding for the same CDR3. Here the CDR3 DNA reads TGTGCTAGTGGTTTAGGCAGGGGAGAAGAGACCCAGTACTTC. Protein: CASGLGRGEETQYF. The V gene is TRBV12-5, the J gene TRBJ2-5; TRBD1 is a possible D gene (6 bases). Germline V gives CDR1 LGHNT, CDR2 FRNRAP. V was shortened by 3 bases and J by 3 bases, with 11 bases between the two germline ends. The CDR3 is made up of 14 amino acids.

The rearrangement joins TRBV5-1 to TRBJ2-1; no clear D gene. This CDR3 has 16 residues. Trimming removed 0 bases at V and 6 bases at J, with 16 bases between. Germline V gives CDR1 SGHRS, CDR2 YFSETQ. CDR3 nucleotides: TGCGCCAGCAGCTTGGAGTGGCAGCCCGTAGCCAATGAGCAGTTCTTC. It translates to CASSLEWQPVANEQFF.

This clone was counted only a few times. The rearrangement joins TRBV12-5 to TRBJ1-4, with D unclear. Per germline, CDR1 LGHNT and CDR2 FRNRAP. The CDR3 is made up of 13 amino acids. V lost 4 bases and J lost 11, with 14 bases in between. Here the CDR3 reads CASGSRTSQKLFF. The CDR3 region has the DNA TGTGCTAGTGGTTCTCGGACCTCTCAGAAACTGTTTTTT.

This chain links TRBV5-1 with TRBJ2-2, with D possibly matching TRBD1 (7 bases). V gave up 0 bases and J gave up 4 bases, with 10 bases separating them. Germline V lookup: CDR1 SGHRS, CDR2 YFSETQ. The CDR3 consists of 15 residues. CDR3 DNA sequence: TGCGCCAGCAGCTTGGCCCAGGGGGGCACCGGGGAGCTGTTTTTT. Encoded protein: CASSLAQGGTGELFF.

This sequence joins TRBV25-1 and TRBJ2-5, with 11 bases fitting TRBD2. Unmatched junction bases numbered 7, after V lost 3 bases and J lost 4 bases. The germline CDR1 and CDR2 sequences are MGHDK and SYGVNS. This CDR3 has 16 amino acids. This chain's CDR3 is CASSDSLAGGRETQYF. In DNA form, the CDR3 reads TGTGCCAGCAGTGATAGTCTAGCGGGAGGTAGAGAGACCCAGTACTTC.

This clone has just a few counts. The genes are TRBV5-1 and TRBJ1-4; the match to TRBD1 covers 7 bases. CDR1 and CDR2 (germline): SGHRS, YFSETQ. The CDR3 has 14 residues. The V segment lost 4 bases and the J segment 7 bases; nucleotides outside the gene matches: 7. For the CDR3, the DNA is TGCGCCAGCAGCACACAGGGGCTCGGTGAAAAACTGTTTTTT. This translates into CASSTQGLGEKLFF.

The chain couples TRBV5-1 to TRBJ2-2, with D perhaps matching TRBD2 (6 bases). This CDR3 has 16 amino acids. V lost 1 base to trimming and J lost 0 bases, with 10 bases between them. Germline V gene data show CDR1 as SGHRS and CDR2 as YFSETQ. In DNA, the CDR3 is TGCGCCAGCAGCTTGAGCGGGTGGGCGAACACCGGGGAGCTGTTTTTT. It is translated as CASSLSGWANTGELFF.

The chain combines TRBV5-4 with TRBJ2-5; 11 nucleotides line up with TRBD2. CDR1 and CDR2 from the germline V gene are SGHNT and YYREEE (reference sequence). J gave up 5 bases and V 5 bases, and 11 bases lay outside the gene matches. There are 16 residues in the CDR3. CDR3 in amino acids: CASSQTSGGTMETQYF. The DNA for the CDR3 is TGTGCCAGCAGTCAAACTAGCGGGGGCACCATGGAGACCCAGTACTTC.

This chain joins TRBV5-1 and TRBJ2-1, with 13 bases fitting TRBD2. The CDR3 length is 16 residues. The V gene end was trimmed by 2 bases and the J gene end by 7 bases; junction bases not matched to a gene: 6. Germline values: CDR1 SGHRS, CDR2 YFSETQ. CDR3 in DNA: TGCGCCAGCAGCTTTGGGGGACTAGCGGGAAGGAATGAGCAGTTCTTC. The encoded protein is CASSFGGLAGRNEQFF.

In DNA, the CDR3 is TGTGCCAGCAGCTTAGCCGGGACAGGGGAGATCAATGAGCAGTTCTTC. Amino acids: CASSLAGTGEINEQFF. V usage is TRBV7-6 and J usage is TRBJ2-1; 10 nucleotides line up with TRBD1. The germline V gene encodes CDR1 SGHVS and CDR2 FNYEAQ. J gave up 6 bases and V 0 bases, and 5 bases lay outside the gene matches. The CDR3 covers 16 residues.

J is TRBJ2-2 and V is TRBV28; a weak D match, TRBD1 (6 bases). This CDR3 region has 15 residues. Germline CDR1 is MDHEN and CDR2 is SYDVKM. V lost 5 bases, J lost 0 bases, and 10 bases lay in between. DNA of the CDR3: TGTGCCAGCAGTAAAGGACAGCCGAACACCGGGGAGCTGTTTTTT. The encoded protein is CASSKGQPNTGELFF.

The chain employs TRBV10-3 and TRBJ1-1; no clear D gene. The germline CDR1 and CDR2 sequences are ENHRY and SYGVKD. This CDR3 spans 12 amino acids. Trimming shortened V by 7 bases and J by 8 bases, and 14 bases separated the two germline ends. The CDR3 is CAIKPATKEAFF. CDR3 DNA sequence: TGTGCCATCAAGCCGGCCACTAAAGAAGCTTTCTTT.

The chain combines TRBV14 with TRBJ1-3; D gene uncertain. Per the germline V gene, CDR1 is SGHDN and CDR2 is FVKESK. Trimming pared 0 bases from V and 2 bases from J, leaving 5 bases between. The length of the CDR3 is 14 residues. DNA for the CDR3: TGTGCCAGCAGCCAAGATATCGCTGGAAACACCATATATTTT. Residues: CASSQDIAGNTIYF.

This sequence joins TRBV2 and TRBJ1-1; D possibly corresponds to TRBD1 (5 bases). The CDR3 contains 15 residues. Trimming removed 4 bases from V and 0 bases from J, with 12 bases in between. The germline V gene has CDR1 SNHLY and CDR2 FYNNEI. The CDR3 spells CASSAHGGMNTEAFF. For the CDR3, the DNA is TGTGCCAGCAGTGCACACGGGGGAATGAACACTGAAGCTTTCTTT.

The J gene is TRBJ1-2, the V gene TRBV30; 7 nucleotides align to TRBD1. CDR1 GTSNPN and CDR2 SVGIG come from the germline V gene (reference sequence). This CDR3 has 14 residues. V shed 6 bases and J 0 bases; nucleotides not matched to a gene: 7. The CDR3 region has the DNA TGTGCCTGTAGGGGAAGGGGGCCTAACTATGGCTACACCTTC. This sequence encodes CACRGRGPNYGYTF.

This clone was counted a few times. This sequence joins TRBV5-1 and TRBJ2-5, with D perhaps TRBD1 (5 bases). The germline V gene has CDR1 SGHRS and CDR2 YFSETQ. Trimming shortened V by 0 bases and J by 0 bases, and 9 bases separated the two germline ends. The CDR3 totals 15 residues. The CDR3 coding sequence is TGCGCCAGCAGCTTGGTGGGGCAGTACCAAGAGACCCAGTACTTC. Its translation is CASSLVGQYQETQYF. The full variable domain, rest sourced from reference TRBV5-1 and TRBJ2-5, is KAGVTQTPRYLIKTRGQQVTLSCSPISGHRSVSWYQQTPGQGLQFLFEYFSETQRNKGNFPGRFSGRQFSNSRSEMNVSTLELGDSALYLCASSLVGQYQETQYFGPGTRLLVL.

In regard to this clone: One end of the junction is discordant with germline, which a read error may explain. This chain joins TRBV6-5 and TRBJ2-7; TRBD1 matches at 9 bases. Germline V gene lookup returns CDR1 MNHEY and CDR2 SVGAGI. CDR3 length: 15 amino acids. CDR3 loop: CTSSYVQGAVYEQYF. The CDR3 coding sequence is TGTACCAGCAGTTACGTACAGGGGGCGGTTTACGAGCAGTACTTC.

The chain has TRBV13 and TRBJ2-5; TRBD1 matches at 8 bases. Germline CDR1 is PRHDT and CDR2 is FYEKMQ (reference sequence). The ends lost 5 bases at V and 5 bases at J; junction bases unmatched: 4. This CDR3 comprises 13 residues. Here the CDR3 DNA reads TGTGCCAGCAGCCGGACAGGGTTGGAGACCCAGTACTTC. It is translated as CASSRTGLETQYF.

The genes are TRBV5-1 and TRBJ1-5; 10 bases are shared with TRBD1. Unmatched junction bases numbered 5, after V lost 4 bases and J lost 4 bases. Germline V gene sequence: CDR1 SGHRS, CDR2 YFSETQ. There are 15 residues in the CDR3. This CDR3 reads CASSPGTGDNQPQHF. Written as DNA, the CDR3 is TGCGCCAGCAGCCCCGGGACAGGGGATAATCAGCCCCAGCATTTT.

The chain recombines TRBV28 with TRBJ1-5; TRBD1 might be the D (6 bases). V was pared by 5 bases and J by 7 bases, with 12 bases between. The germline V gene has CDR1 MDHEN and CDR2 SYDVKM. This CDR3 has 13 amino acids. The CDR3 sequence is CASSPPGAQPQHF. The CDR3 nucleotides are TGTGCCAGCAGTCCCCCAGGGGCCCAGCCCCAGCATTTT.

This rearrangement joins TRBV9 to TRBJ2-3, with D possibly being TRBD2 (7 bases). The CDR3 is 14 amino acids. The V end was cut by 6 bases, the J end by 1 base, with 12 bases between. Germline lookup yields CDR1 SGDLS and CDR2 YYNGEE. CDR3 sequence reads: CASTRGGGTDTQYF. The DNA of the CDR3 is TGTGCCAGCACCAGGGGAGGGGGCACAGATACGCAGTATTTT.

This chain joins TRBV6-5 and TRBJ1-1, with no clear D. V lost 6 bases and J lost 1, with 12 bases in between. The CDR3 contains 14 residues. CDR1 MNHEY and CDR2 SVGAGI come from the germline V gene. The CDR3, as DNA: TGTGCCAGCAGGGCCACGTGGGGGAACACTGAAGCTTTCTTT. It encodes CASRATWGNTEAFF.

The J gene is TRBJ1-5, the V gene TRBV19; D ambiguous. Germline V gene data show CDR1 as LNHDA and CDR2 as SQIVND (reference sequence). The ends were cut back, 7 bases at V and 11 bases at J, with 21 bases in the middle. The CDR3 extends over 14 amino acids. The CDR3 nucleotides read TGTGCCAGTACCCTTGAGGCAGACTCGTCGGCCCAGCATTTT. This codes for CASTLEADSSAQHF. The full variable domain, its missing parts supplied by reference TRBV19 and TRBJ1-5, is DGGITQSPKYLFRKEGQNVTLSCEQNLNHDAMYWYRQDPGQGLRLIYYSQIVNDFQKGDIAEGYSVSREKKESFPLTVTSAQKNPTAFYLCASTLEADSSAQHFGDGTRLSIL.

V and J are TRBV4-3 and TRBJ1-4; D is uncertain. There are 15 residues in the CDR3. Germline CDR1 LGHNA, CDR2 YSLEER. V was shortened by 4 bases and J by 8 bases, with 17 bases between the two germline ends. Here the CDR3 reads CASSPARRGEEKLFF. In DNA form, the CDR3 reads TGCGCCAGCAGCCCCGCTCGGCGGGGAGAAGAAAAACTGTTTTTT.

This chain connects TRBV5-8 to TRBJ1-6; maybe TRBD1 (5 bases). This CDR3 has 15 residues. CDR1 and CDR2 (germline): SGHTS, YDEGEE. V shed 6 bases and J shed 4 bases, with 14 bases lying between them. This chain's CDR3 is CASISRDRYNSPLHF. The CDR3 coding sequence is TGTGCCAGCATCAGCCGGGACCGGTATAATTCACCCCTCCACTTT.

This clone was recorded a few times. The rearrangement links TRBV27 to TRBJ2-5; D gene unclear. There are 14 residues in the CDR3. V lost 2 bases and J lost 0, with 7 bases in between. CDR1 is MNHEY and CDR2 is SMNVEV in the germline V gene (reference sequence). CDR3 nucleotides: TGTGCCAGCAGTTTACAATCGTACCAAGAGACCCAGTACTTC. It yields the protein CASSLQSYQETQYF.